The next 19 T cell receptor beta chains were all read from a single sample in a study of T cells in Graves' hyperthyroidism and ophthalmopathy. Template material for amplifying TCR beta CDR3 regions consisted of RNA transcripts. HTBI primers were employed in a first-round RT-PCR of the TCR CDR3. From the multiplex PCR reads, TCRdb called clonotypes with MiXCR, one entry per CDR3 protein. The profile shows approximately 590,000 distinct CDR3 sequences, roughly 46% of them singletons. Sequenced material: peripheral blood or thyroid tissue (not recorded which). These receptors all come from a woman aged 18-30 years with Graves' hyperthyroidism.

This chain joins TRBV25-1 and TRBJ1-1; 7 nucleotides agree with TRBD1. Germline CDR1 MGHDK, CDR2 SYGVNS. J was trimmed by 5 bases and V by 8 bases; bases with no gene match: 11. The CDR3 length is 14 residues. The CDR3 coding sequence is TGTGCCAGCGCCTTGACAGGGAGGGGAACTGAAGCTTTCTTT. The encoded protein is CASALTGRGTEAFF.

In regard to this clonotype: Since a much larger clone is just one base distant, this may be a read error. The V and J genes are TRBV29-1 and TRBJ1-2; a possible D gene is TRBD1 (6 bases). This CDR3 spans 13 amino acids. The germline V gene has CDR1 SQVTM and CDR2 ANQGSEA. The germline V and J ends were trimmed by 3 bases and 4 bases, with 12 bases remaining between them. The chain's CDR3 is CSVEGGAGYGYTF. CDR3 nucleotides: TGCAGCGTTGAGGGGGGGGCGGGCTATGGCTACACCTTC.

This clonotype occurred a few times. The V gene is TRBV6-2 or TRBV6-3, the J gene TRBJ1-1; no clear D gene. Germline CDR1 is MNHEY and CDR2 is SVGEGT. The CDR3 runs 14 residues. Trimming stripped 6 bases from V and 5 bases from J, with 16 bases between. For the CDR3, the DNA is TGTGCCAGCAGGAACGGTCATCTGGATACTGAAGCTTTCTTT. This encodes CASRNGHLDTEAFF.

This clonotype has at least ten counts. The chain recombines TRBV29-1 with TRBJ1-2; a weak D match, TRBD1 (6 bases). Germline V CDR1 and CDR2: SQVTM, ANQGSEA. There are 12 residues in the CDR3. With 6 bases removed from V and 2 bases from J, the gap between germline ends came to 10 bases. This chain's CDR3 is CSVPGANYGYTF. The CDR3 DNA follows: TGCAGCGTGCCAGGGGCGAACTATGGCTACACCTTC. Full variable domain (outside the CDR3, taken from reference TRBV29-1 and TRBJ1-2): SAVISQKPSRDICQRGTSLTIQCQVDSQVTMMFWYRQQPGQSLTLIATANQGSEATYESGFVIDKFPISRPNLTFSTLTVSNMSPEDSSIYLCSVPGANYGYTFGSGTRLTVV.

The count of this clonotype is one. This may be a read error, as it is one base from a much larger clone. The J gene is TRBJ1-2, the V gene TRBV10-3, with no clear D. V was pared by 6 bases and J by 2 bases, with 10 bases between. The CDR3 loop spans 13 amino acids. The V gene's germline CDR1 is ENHRY and CDR2 SYGVKD. The CDR3: CAISLTSNYGYTF. The CDR3, as DNA: TGTGCCATCAGCTTAACATCGAACTATGGCTACACCTTC.

This clonotype was observed a handful of times. The chain is built from TRBV7-9 and TRBJ1-6; TRBD1 matches 9 bases. The J segment lost 10 bases and the V segment lost 5 bases, leaving 3 bases of the junction unmatched. Per the germline V gene, CDR1 is SEHNR and CDR2 is FQNEAQ (reference sequence). The CDR3 totals 13 residues. The CDR3: CASSPDRGSPLHF. For the CDR3, the DNA is TGTGCCAGCAGCCCGGACAGGGGCTCACCCCTCCACTTT.

V and J are TRBV6-1 and TRBJ1-2, with TRBD1 as a possible D gene (5 bases). There are 15 residues in the CDR3. Trimming pared 5 bases from V and 3 bases from J, leaving 16 bases between. Per germline, CDR1 MNHNS and CDR2 SASEGT. The CDR3 spells CASSTPRAGHYGYTF. The CDR3 DNA follows: TGTGCCAGCAGTACCCCAAGGGCGGGGCACTATGGCTACACCTTC.

This clonotype was counted a single time. CDR3 DNA sequence: TGTGCCAGCAGCTGGCAGAGGGCAGGGGAAAAACTGTTTTTT. Protein sequence: CASSWQRAGEKLFF. The rearrangement links TRBV7-9 to TRBJ1-4, with D perhaps matching TRBD1 (5 bases). Germline CDR1 SEHNR, CDR2 FQNEAQ (reference sequence). With 4 bases removed from V and 8 bases from J, the gap between germline ends came to 14 bases. The CDR3 has 14 residues.

This clonotype was seen a handful of times. The chain employs TRBV5-1 and TRBJ1-1, with D possibly being TRBD1 (5 bases). V gave up 1 base and J gave up 0 bases, with 10 bases separating them. This CDR3 is built from 15 residues. Germline CDR1 is SGHRS and CDR2 is YFSETQ. CDR3 sequence reads: CASSLIGAMNTEAFF. The CDR3 DNA reads as TGCGCCAGCAGCTTGATTGGGGCGATGAACACTGAAGCTTTCTTT.

This chain links TRBV29-1 with TRBJ1-2; TRBD1 matches 9 bases. The CDR3 contains 12 residues. V shed 8 bases, J shed 4 bases, and the junction held 5 bases outside the gene matches. Germline V gene sequence: CDR1 SQVTM, CDR2 ANQGSEA. CDR3 region: CSSDRGIYGYTF. CDR3 sequence (DNA): TGCAGCTCGGACAGGGGAATCTATGGCTACACCTTC.

This clonotype has a handful of counts. DNA of the CDR3: TGTGCCAGTAGTATAGATGGTGGACGCACTGAAGCTTTCTTT. Residues: CASSIDGGRTEAFF. The chain employs TRBV19 and TRBJ1-1; D remains unclear. V was pared by 0 bases and J by 4 bases, with 9 bases between. The CDR3 runs 14 residues. Germline V lookup: CDR1 LNHDA, CDR2 SQIVND (reference sequence).

There are a few counts of this clonotype. The rearrangement joins TRBV14 to TRBJ1-1; D is perhaps TRBD1 (6 bases). This CDR3 is 14 amino acids long. Trimming stripped 5 bases from V and 4 bases from J, with 14 bases between. Germline V lookup: CDR1 SGHDN, CDR2 FVKESK. This CDR3 is CASSRRGLVTEAFF. CDR3 nucleotides: TGTGCCAGCAGCAGGCGGGGGCTGGTCACTGAAGCTTTCTTT.

The V call is TRBV6-5, the J call TRBJ2-6, with D maybe TRBD1 (5 bases). The CDR3 is made up of 15 amino acids. V was pared by 5 bases and J by 1 base, with 9 bases between. CDR1 and CDR2 from the germline V gene are MNHEY and SVGAGI. As DNA, the CDR3 is TGTGCCAGCAGTCACAGGCCGTCTGGGGCCAACGTCCTGACTTTC. Amino acids: CASSHRPSGANVLTF.

The rearrangement uses TRBV29-1 and TRBJ2-7, with no clear D. The J call could be wrong; TRBJ2-1 is a better fit for the DNA end. Germline values: CDR1 SQVTM, CDR2 ANQGSEA. The CDR3 has 12 amino acids. The CDR3 loop is CSVATEGNEQFF. CDR3 DNA: TGCAGCGTTGCCACGGAAGGCAATGAGCAGTTCTTC.

Written as DNA, the CDR3 is TGTGCCAGCAGTGAGGGGACAGGATATTTT. Amino acids: CASSEGTGYF. The rearrangement joins TRBV2 to TRBJ1-3; 8 nucleotides align to TRBD1. CDR1 is SNHLY and CDR2 is FYNNEI in the germline V gene. This CDR3 spans 10 amino acids. V lost 3 bases and J lost 15; bases outside the gene matches: 1.

This chain uses TRBV15 with TRBJ2-2; TRBD2 aligns across 7 bases. The CDR3 length is 15 residues. Germline V CDR1 and CDR2: LNHNV, YYDKDF (reference sequence). The V segment lost 2 bases and the J segment 4 bases; nucleotides outside the gene matches: 4. CDR3 region: CATSRRRTSTGELFF. The CDR3 nucleotides are TGTGCCACCAGCAGACGAAGGACTAGCACCGGGGAGCTGTTTTTT.

This clonotype has just a few counts. The rearrangement links TRBV7-9 to TRBJ1-1; 8 bases line up with TRBD1. V lost 5 bases to trimming and J lost 3 bases; unmatched junction nucleotides: 8. The CDR3 runs 15 residues. CDR1 is SEHNR, CDR2 FQNEAQ, per germline (reference sequence). This CDR3 reads CASSRDRLSDTEAFF. CDR3 in DNA: TGTGCCAGCAGCCGGGACAGGTTGTCGGACACTGAAGCTTTCTTT.

This clonotype was counted at least ten times. The gene calls are TRBV6-5 and TRBJ2-7; no firm D call. V dropped 5 bases and J dropped 6 bases, with 14 bases sitting between them. The CDR3 consists of 13 residues. CDR1 and CDR2 (germline): MNHEY, SVGAGI. CDR3 residues: CASSLGSFREQYF. Here the CDR3 DNA reads TGTGCCAGCAGTCTCGGTAGTTTTCGCGAGCAGTACTTC.

This clonotype has only a few counts. The chain recombines TRBV7-9 with TRBJ1-6, with D hard to call. The CDR3 length is 15 residues. Looked up from germline, CDR1 is SEHNR and CDR2 is FQNEAQ (reference sequence). Trimming removed 4 bases at V and 3 bases at J, with 10 bases between. The CDR3 DNA reads TGTGCCAGCAGCTCCCCCCGGGACTATAATTCACCCCTCCACTTT. The encoded protein is CASSSPRDYNSPLHF.